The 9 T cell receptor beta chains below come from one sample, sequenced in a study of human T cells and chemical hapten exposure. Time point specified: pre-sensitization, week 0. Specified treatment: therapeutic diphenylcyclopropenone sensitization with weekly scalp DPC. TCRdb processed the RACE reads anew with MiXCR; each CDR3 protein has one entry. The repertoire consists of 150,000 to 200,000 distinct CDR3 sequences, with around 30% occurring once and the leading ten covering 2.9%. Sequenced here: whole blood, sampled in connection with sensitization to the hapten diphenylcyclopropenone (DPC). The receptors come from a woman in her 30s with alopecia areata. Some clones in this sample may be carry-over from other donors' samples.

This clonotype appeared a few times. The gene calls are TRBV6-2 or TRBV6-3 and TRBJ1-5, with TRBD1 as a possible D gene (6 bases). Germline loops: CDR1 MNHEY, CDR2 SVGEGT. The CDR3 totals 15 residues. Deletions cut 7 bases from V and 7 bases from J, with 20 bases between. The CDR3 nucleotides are TGTGCCAGCAAGATAACTCGGGGGGCGGGCCAGCCCCAGCATTTT. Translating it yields CASKITRGAGQPQHF.

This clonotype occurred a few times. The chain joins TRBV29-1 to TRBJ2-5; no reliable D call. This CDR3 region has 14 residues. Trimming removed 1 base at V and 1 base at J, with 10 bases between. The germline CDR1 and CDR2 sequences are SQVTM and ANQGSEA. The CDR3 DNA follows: TGCAGCGTTGAAGTCGGGTCATTCCAAGAGACCCAGTACTTC. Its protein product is CSVEVGSFQETQYF.

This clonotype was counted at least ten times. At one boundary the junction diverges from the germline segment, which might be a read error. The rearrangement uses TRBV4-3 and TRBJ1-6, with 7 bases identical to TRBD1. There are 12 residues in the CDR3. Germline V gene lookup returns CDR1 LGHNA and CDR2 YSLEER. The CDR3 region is CASSQGDSPLHF. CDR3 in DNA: TGTGCCAGCAGCCAGGGGGATTCACCCCTCCACTTT.

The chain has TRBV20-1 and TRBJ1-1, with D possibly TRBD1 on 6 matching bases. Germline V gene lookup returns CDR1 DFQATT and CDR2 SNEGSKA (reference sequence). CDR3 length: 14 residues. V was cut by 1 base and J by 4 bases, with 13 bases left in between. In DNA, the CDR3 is TGCAGTGCTAGAGGGGGGCAGGGAGTCACTGAAGCTTTCTTT. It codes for CSARGGQGVTEAFF.

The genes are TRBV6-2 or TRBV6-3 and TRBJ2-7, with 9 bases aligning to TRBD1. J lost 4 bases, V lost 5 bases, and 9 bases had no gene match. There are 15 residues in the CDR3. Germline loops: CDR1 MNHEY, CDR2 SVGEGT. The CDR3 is CASSPGQGLHYEQYF. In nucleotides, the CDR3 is TGTGCCAGCAGTCCGGGACAGGGATTGCATTACGAGCAGTACTTC.

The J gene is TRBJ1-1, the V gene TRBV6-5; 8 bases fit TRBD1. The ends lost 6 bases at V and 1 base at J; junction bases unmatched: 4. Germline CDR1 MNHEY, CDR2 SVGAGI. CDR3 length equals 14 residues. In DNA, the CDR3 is TGTGCCAGCAGGTGGCAGGGGGCGAACACTGAAGCTTTCTTT. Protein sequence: CASRWQGANTEAFF.

In nucleotides, the CDR3 is TGCAGCGTTGAAAGGGGAGACTATGGCTACACCTTC. It codes for CSVERGDYGYTF. This chain joins TRBV29-1 and TRBJ1-2, with a tentative D call TRBD1 (5 bases). The CDR3 sequence is 12 residues long. Between the trimmed V and J ends, which lost 2 bases and 3 bases, there was a span of 7 bases. Germline CDR1 reads SQVTM; CDR2 reads ANQGSEA.

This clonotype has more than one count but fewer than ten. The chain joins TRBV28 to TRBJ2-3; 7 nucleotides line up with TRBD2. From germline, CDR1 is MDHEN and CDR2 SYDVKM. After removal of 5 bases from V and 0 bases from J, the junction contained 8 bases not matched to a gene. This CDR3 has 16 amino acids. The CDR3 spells CASSPTRDYSTDTQYF. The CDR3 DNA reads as TGTGCCAGCAGTCCTACCCGGGACTACAGCACAGATACGCAGTATTTT.

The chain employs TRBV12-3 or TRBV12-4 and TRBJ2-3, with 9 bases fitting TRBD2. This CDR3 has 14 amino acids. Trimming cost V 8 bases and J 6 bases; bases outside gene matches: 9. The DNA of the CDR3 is TGTGCCAGCGCTACCGGGACTAGCTGGGATACGCAGTATTTT. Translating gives CASATGTSWDTQYF.